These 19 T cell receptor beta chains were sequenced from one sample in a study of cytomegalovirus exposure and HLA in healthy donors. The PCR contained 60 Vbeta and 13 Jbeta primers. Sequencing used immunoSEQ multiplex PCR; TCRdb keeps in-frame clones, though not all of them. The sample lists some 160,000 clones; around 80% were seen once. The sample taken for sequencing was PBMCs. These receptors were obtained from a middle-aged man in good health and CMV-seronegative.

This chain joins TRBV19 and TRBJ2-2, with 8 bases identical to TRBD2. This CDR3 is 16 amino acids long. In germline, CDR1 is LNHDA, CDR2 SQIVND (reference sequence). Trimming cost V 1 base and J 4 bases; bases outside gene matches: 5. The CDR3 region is CASSIVRGASTGELFF. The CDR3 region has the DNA TGTGCCAGTAGTATAGTGCGGGGGGCAAGCACCGGGGAGCTGTTTTTT.

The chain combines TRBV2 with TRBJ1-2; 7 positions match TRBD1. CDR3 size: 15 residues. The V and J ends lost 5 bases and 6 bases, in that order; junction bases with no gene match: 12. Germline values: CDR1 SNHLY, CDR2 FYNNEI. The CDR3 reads CASSQDRAQQNGYTF. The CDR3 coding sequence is TGTGCCAGCAGTCAAGACAGGGCCCAGCAGAATGGCTACACCTTC.

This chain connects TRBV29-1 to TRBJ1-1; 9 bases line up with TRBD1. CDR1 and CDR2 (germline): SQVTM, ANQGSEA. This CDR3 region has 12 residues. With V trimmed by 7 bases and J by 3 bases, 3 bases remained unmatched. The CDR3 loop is CSADRGDTEAFF. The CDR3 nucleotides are TGCAGCGCCGACAGGGGGGACACTGAAGCTTTCTTT.

The CDR3: CAAQVRRSGTEAFF. The CDR3 DNA reads as TGTGCCGCACAGGTCCGACGATCTGGCACTGAAGCTTTCTTT. This chain links TRBV10-3 with TRBJ1-1, with D perhaps matching TRBD1 (5 bases). The CDR3 has 14 residues. V was cut by 11 bases and J by 4 bases, with 20 bases left in between. Germline lookup yields CDR1 ENHRY and CDR2 SYGVKD.

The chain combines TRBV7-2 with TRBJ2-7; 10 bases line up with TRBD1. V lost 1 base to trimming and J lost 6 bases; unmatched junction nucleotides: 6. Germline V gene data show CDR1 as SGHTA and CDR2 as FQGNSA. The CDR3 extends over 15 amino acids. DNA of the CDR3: TGTGCCAGCAGCTTAGTTTATGGGACAGGGGCCGAGCAGTACTTC. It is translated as CASSLVYGTGAEQYF.

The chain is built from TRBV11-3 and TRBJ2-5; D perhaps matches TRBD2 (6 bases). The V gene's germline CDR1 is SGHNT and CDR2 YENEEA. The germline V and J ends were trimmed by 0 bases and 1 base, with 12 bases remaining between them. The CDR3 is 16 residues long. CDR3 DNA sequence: TGTGCCAGCAGCTTAGATCCACGGGGACTCCAAGAGACCCAGTACTTC. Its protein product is CASSLDPRGLQETQYF.

The CDR3 DNA sequence: TGTGCCTGGAGTCCCGGGGTAAAAAACATTCAGTACTTC. It translates to CAWSPGVKNIQYF. The V gene is TRBV30, the J gene TRBJ2-4; a possible D gene is TRBD2 (5 bases). The V gene lost 2 bases and the J gene lost 4 bases, with 9 bases spanning the gap. Germline V lookup: CDR1 GTSNPN, CDR2 SVGIG (reference sequence). CDR3 length equals 13 residues.

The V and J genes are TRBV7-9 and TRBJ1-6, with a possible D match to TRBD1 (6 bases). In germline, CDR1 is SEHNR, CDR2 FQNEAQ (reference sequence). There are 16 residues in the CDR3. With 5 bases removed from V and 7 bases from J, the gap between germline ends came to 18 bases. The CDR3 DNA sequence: TGTGCCAGCAGCCCCGGGGGGGCCGGGAGGAATTCACCCCTCCACTTT. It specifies CASSPGGAGRNSPLHF.

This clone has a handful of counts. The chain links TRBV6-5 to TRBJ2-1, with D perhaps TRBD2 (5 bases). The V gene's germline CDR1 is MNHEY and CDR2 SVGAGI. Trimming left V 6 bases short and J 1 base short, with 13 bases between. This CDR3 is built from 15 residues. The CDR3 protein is CASSSPGSSYNEQFF. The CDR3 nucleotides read TGTGCCAGCAGCTCCCCTGGGAGTTCCTACAATGAGCAGTTCTTC.

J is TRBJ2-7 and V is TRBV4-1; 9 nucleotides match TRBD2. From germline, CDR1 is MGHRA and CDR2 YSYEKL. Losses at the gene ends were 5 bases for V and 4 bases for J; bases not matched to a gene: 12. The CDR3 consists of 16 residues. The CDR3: CASSVREREERYEQYF. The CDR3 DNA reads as TGCGCCAGCAGCGTTCGGGAGCGGGAGGAAAGGTACGAGCAGTACTTC.

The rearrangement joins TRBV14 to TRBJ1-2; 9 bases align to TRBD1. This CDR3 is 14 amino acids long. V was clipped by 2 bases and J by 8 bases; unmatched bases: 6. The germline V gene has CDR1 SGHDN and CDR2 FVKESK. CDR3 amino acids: CASSQTRQGDGYTF. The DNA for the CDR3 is TGTGCCAGCAGCCAAACGAGACAGGGGGACGGCTACACCTTC.

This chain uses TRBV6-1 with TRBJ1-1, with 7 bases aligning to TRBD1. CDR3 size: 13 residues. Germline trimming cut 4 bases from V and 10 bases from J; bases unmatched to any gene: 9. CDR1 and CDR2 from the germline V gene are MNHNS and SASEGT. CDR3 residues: CASSVDREQLAFF. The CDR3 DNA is TGTGCCAGCAGTGTCGACAGGGAGCAATTAGCTTTCTTT.

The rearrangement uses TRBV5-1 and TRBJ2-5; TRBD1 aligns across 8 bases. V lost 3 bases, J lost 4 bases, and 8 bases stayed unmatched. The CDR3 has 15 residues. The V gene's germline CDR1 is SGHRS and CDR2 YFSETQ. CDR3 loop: CASSSGTGGLETQYF. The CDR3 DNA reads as TGCGCCAGCAGCTCCGGGACAGGAGGGTTAGAGACCCAGTACTTC.

The DNA for the CDR3 is TGTGCCAGCAGCGCAGGGGGAGGGAACACTGAAGCTTTCTTT. Amino acids: CASSAGGGNTEAFF. This chain connects TRBV7-3 to TRBJ1-1; 7 nucleotides line up with TRBD1. This CDR3 is built from 14 residues. Germline V gene lookup returns CDR1 SGHTA and CDR2 FQGTGA. Germline trimming cut 5 bases from V and 1 base from J; bases unmatched to any gene: 4.

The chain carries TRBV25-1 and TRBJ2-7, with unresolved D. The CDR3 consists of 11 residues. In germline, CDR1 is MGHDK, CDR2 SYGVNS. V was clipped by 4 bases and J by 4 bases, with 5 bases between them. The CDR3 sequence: CASSARYEQYF. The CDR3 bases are TGTGCCAGCAGTGCGAGATACGAGCAGTACTTC.

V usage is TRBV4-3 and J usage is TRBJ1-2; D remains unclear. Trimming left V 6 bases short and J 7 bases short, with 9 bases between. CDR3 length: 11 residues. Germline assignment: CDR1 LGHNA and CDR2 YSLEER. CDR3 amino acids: CASRGELGYTF. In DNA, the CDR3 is TGCGCCAGCAGGGGCGAACTTGGCTACACCTTC.

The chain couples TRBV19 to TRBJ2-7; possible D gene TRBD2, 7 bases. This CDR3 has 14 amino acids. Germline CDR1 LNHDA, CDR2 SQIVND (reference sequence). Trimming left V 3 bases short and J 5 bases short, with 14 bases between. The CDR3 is CASSIRGATHEQYF. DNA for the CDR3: TGTGCCAGTAGTATTCGGGGGGCGACGCACGAGCAGTACTTC.

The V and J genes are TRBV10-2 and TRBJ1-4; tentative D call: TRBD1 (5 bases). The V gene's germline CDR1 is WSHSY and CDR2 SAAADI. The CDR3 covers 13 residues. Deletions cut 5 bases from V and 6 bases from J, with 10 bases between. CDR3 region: CASSQARDEKLFF. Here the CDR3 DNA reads TGCGCCAGCAGTCAAGCCAGGGATGAAAAACTGTTTTTT.

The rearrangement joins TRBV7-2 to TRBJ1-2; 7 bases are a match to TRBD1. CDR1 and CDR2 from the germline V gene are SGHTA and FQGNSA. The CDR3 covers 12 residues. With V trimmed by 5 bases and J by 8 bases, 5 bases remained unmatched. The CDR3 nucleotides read TGTGCCAGCAGCCTAAGACAGGGAGGCTACACCTTC. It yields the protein CASSLRQGGYTF. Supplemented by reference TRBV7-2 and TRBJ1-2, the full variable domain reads GAGVSQSPSNKVTEKGKDVELRCDPISGHTALYWYRQSLGQGLEFLIYFQGNSAPDKSGLPSDRFSAERTGGSVSTLTIQRTQQEDSAVYLCASSLRQGGYTFGSGTRLTVV.